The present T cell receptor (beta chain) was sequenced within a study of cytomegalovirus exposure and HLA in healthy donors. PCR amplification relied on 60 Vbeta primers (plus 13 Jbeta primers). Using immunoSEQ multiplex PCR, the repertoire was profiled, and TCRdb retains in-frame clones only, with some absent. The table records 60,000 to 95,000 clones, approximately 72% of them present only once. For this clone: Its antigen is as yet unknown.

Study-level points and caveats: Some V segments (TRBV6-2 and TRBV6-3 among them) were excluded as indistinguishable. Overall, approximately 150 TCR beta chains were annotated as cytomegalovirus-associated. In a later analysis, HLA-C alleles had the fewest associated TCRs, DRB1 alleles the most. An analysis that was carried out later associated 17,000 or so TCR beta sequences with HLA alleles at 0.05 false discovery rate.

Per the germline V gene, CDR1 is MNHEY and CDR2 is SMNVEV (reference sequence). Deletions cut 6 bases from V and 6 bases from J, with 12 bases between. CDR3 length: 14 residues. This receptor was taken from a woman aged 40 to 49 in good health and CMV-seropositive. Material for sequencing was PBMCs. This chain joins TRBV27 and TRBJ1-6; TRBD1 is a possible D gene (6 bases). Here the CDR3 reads CASRRVDSNSPLHF. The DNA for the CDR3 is TGTGCCAGCAGAAGGGTGGACAGTAATTCACCCCTCCACTTT.